This T cell receptor (beta chain) was sequenced for a study of blood T cell repertoires in COVID-19. Background on the study: T cells, B-cell-depleted T cells, or PBMCs provided the cDNA or gDNA that served as material.

Clones were read by immunoSEQ multiplex PCR, and TCRdb kept only the in-frame ones, dropping some. Here the sample spans 250,000 to 300,000 clones, around four fifths being singletons. J lost 1 base, V lost 5 bases, and 4 bases had no gene match. Germline CDR1 and CDR2: SEHNR and FQNEAQ (reference sequence). The CDR3 runs to 15 residues. The receptor's source is a man older than 75 with acute or convalescent COVID-19. The material sequenced was peripheral blood. The chain combines TRBV7-9 with TRBJ2-2, with TRBD1 matching over 7 bases. In DNA, the CDR3 is TGTGCCAGCAGCAGGGACAGTGGGAACACCGGGGAGCTGTTTTTT. As protein: CASSRDSGNTGELFF.